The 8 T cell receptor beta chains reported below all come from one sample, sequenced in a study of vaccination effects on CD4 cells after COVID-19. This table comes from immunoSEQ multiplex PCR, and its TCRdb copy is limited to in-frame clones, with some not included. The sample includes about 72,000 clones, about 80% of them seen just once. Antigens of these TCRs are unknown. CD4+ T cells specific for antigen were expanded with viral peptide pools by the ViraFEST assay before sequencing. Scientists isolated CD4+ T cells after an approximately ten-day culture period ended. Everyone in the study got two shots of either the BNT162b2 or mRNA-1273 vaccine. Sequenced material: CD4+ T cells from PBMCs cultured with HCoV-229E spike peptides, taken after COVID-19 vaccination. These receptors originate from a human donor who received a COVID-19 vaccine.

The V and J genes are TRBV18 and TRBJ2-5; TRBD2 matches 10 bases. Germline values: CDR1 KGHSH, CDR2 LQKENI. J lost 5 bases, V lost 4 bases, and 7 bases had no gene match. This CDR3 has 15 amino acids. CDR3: CASSLQRGGQETQYF. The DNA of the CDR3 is TGTGCCAGCTCACTTCAGCGGGGGGGCCAGGAGACCCAGTACTTC. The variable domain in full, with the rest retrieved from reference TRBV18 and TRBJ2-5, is NAGVMQNPRHLVRRRGQEARLRCSPMKGHSHVYWYRQLPEEGLKFMVYLQKENIIDESGMPKERFSAEFPKEGPSILRIQQVVRGDSAAYFCASSLQRGGQETQYFGPGTRLLVL.

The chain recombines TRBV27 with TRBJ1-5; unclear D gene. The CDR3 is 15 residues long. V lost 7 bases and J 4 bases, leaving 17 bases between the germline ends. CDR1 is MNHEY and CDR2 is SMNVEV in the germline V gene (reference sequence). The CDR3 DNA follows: TGTGCCAGCATGGCCCTCGGGGAGTCAAATCAGCCCCAGCATTTT. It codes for CASMALGESNQPQHF.

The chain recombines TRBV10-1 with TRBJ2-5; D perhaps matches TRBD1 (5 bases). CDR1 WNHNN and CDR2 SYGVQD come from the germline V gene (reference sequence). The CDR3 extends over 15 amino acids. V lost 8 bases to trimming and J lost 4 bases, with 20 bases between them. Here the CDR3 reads CASSQGLGLGETQYF. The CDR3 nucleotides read TGCGCCAGCTCCCAGGGCCTGGGGCTGGGAGAGACCCAGTACTTC.

Here the CDR3 DNA reads TGTGCCAGCAGTCTCGAAGCGGGCACTGAAGCTTTCTTT. Its translation is CASSLEAGTEAFF. The chain uses TRBV4-2 and TRBJ1-1; D not resolved. Trimming stripped 6 bases from V and 4 bases from J, with 12 bases between. The CDR3 sequence is 13 residues long. Germline-derived CDR1 and CDR2 are LGHNA and YNFKEQ.

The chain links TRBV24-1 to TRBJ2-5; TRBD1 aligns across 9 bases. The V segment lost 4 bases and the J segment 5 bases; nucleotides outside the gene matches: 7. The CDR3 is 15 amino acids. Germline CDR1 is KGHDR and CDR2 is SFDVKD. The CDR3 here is CATSETQGAGETQYF. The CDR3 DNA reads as TGTGCCACCAGTGAAACACAGGGGGCCGGCGAGACCCAGTACTTC.

CDR3 region: CASSFRSGDTGELFF. DNA of the CDR3: TGCGCCAGCAGCTTTAGGTCCGGAGACACCGGGGAGCTGTTTTTT. V gene TRBV5-1 combines with J gene TRBJ2-2; D unclear. CDR3 length equals 15 residues. V was trimmed by 2 bases and J by 3 bases, leaving 11 bases between them. Germline-derived CDR1 and CDR2 are SGHRS and YFSETQ.

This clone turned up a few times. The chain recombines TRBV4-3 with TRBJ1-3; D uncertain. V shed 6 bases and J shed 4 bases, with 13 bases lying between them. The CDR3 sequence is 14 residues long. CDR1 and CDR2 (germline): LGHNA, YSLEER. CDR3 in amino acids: CASSRIDNGNTIYF. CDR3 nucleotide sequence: TGCGCCAGCAGTCGGATAGACAACGGAAACACCATATATTTT.

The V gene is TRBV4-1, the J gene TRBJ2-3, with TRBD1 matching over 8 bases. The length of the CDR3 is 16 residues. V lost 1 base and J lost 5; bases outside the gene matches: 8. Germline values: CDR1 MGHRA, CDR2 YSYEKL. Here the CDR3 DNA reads TGCGCCAGCAGCCAAGGGGCAGGGGGCAATGTAGATACGCAGTATTTT. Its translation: CASSQGAGGNVDTQYF.